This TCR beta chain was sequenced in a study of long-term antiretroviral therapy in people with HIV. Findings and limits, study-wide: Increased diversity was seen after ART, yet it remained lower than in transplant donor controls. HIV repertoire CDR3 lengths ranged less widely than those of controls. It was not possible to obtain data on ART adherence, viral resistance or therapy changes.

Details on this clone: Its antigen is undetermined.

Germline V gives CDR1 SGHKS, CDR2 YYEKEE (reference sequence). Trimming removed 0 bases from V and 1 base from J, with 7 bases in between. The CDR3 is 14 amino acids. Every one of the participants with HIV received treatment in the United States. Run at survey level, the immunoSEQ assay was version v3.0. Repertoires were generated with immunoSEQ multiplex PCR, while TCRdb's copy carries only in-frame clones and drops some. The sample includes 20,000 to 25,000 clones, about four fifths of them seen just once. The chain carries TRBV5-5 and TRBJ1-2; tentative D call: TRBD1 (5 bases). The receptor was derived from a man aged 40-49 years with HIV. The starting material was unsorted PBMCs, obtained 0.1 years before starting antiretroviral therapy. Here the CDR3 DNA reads TGTGCCAGCAGCTTGGGGAGGGGTAACTATGGCTACACCTTC. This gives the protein CASSLGRGNYGYTF.